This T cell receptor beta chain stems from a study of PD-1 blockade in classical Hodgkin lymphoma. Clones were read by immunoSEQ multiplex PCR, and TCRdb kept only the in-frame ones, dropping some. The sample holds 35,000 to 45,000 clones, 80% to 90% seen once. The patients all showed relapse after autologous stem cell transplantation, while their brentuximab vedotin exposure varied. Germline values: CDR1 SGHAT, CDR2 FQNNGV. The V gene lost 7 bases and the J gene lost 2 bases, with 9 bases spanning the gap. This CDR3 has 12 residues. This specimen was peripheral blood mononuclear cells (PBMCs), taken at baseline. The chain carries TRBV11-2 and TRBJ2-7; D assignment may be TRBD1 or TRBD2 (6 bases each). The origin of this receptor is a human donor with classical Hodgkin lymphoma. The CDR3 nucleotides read TGTGCCAGCACTCGGGGGCCCTACGAGCAGTACTTC. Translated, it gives CASTRGPYEQYF.